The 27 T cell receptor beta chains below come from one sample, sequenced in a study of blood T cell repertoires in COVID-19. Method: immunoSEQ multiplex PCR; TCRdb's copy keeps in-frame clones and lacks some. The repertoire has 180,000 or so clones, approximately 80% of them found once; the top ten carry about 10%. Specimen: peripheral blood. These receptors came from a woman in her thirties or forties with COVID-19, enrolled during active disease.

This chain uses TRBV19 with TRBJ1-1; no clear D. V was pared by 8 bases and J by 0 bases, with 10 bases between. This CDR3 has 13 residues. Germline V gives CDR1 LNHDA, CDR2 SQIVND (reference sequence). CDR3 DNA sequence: TGTGCCAGTGCTTTACAGTTGAACACTGAAGCTTTCTTT. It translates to CASALQLNTEAFF.

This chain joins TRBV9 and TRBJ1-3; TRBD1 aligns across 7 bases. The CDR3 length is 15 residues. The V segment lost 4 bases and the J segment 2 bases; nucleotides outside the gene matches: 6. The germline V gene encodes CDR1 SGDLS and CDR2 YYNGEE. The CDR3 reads CASSPSGTAGNTIYF. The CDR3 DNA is TGTGCCAGCAGCCCTTCCGGGACAGCTGGAAACACCATATATTTT. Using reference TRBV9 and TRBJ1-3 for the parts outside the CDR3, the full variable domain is DSGVTQTPKHLITATGQRVTLRCSPRSGDLSVYWYQQSLDQGLQFLIQYYNGEERAKGNILERFSAQQFPDLHSELNLSSLELGDSALYFCASSPSGTAGNTIYFGEGSWLTVV.

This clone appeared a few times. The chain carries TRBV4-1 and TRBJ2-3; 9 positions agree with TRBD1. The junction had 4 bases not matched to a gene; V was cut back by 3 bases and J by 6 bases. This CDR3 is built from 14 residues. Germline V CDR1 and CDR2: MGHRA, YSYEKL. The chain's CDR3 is CASSHGQGLDTQYF. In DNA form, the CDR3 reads TGCGCCAGCAGCCATGGACAGGGGTTGGATACGCAGTATTTT.

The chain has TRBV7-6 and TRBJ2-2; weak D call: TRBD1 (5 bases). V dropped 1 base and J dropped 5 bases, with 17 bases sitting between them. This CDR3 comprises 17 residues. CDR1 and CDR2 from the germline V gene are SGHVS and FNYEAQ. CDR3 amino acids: CASSLGTGLGATGELFF. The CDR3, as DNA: TGTGCCAGCAGCTTAGGGACCGGGCTAGGGGCAACCGGGGAGCTGTTTTTT. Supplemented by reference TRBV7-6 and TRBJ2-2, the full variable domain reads GAGVSQSPRYKVTKRGQDVALRCDPISGHVSLYWYRQALGQGPEFLTYFNYEAQQDKSGLPNDRFSAERPEGSISTLTIQRTEQRDSAMYRCASSLGTGLGATGELFFGEGSRLTVL.

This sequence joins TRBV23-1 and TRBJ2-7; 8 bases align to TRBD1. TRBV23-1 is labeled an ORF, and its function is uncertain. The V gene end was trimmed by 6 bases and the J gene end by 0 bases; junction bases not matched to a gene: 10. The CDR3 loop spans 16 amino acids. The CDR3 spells CASREKDRASSYEQYF. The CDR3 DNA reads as TGCGCCAGCAGGGAGAAGGACAGGGCGAGCTCCTACGAGCAGTACTTC.

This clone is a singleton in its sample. The CDR3 loop reads CASSPSGGLSGAGELFF. In DNA, the CDR3 is TGTGCCAGCAGCCCGAGCGGGGGACTCAGTGGCGCCGGGGAGCTGTTTTTT. The V and J genes are TRBV9 and TRBJ2-2; 8 bases match TRBD2. Germline V gene data show CDR1 as SGDLS and CDR2 as YYNGEE. V gave up 4 bases and J gave up 6 bases; unmatched junction bases: 14. The CDR3 totals 17 residues.

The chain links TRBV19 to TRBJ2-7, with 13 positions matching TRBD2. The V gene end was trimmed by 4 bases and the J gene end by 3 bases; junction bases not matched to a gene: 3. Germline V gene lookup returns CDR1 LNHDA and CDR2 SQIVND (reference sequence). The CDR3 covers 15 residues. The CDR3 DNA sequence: TGTGCCAGTAGTACAACTAGCGGGAGGGTCTACGAGCAGTACTTC. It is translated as CASSTTSGRVYEQYF. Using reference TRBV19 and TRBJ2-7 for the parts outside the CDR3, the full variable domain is DGGITQSPKYLFRKEGQNVTLSCEQNLNHDAMYWYRQDPGQGLRLIYYSQIVNDFQKGDIAEGYSVSREKKESFPLTVTSAQKNPTAFYLCASSTTSGRVYEQYFGPGTRLTVT.

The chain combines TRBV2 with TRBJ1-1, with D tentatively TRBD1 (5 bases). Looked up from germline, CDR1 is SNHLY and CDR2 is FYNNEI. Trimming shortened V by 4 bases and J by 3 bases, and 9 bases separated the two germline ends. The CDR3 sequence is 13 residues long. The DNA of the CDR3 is TGTGCCAGCAGTGTGTCCAGGGACACTGAAGCTTTCTTT. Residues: CASSVSRDTEAFF. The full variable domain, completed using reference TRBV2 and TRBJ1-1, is EPEVTQTPSHQVTQMGQEVILRCVPISNHLYFYWYRQILGQKVEFLVSFYNNEISEKSEIFDDQFSVERPDGSNFTLKIRSTKLEDSAMYFCASSVSRDTEAFFGQGTRLTVV.

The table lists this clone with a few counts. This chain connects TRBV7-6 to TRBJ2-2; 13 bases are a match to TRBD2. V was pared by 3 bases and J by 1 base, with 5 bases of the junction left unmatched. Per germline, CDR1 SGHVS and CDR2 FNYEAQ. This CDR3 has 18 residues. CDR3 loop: CASSFILAGGRNTGELFF. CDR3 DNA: TGTGCCAGCAGCTTCATACTAGCGGGGGGGCGGAACACCGGGGAGCTGTTTTTT.

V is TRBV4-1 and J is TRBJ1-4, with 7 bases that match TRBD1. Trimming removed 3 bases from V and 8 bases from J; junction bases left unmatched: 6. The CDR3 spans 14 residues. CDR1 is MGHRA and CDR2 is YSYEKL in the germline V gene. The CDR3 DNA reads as TGCGCCAGCAGCCAGAACAGGGGCTTAGAAAAACTGTTTTTT. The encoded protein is CASSQNRGLEKLFF.

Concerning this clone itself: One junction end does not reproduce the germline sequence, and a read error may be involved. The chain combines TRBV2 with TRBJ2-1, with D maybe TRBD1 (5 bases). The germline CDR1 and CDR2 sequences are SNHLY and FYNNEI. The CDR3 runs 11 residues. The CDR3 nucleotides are TGTGCCAGCAGTAGTCCAGGGCACCCAATCTTC. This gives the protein CASSSPGHPIF.

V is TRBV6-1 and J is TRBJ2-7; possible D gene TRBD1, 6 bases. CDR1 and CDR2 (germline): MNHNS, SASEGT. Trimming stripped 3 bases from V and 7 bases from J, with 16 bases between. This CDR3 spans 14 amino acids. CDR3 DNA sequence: TGTGCCAGCAGTGAGGGAGCGGCCCAGGGGGAGCAGTACTTC. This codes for CASSEGAAQGEQYF.

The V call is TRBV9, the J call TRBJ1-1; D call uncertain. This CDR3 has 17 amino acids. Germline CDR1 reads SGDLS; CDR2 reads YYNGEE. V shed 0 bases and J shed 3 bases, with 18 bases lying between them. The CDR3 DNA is TGTGCCAGCAGCGTAGGGTACGCAGGCGGGGAGTACACTGAAGCTTTCTTT. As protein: CASSVGYAGGEYTEAFF.

The CDR3 loop is CASRRDSNQPQHF. The DNA of the CDR3 is TGTGCCAGTAGGCGGGACAGCAATCAGCCCCAGCATTTT. The rearrangement links TRBV19 to TRBJ1-5; TRBD1 might be the D (5 bases). V lost 6 bases and J lost 1, with 7 bases in between. In germline, CDR1 is LNHDA, CDR2 SQIVND (reference sequence). The CDR3 has 13 residues.

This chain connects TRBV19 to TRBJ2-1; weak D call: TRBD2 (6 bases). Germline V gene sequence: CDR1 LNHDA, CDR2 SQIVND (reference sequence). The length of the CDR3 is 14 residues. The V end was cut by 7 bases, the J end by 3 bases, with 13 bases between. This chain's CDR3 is CASNPAGGYNEQFF. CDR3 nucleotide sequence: TGTGCCAGTAATCCAGCGGGCGGCTACAATGAGCAGTTCTTC.

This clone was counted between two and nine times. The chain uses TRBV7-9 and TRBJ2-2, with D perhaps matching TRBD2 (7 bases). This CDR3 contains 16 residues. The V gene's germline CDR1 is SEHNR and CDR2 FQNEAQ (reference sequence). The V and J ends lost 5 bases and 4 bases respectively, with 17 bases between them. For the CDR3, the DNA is TGTGCCAGCAGCGGAGGTCGCGGGGGCAGCACCGGGGAGCTGTTTTTT. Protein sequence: CASSGGRGGSTGELFF.

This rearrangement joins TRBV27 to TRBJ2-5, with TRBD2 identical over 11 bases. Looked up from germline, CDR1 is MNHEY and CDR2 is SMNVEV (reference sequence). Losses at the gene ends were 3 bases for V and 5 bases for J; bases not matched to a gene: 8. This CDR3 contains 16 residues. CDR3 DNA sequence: TGTGCCAGCAGTTTGGACTCTAGCGGGGGGCGTGAGACCCAGTACTTC. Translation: CASSLDSSGGRETQYF.

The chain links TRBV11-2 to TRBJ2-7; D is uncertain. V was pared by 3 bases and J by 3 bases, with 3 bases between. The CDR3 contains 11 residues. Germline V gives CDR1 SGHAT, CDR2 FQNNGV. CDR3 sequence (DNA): TGTGCCAGCAGCTTTAACTACGAGCAGTACTTC. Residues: CASSFNYEQYF. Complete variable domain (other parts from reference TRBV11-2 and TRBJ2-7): EAGVAQSPRYKIIEKRQSVAFWCNPISGHATLYWYQQILGQGPKLLIQFQNNGVVDDSQLPKDRFSAERLKGVDSTLKIQPAKLEDSAVYLCASSFNYEQYFGPGTRLTVT.

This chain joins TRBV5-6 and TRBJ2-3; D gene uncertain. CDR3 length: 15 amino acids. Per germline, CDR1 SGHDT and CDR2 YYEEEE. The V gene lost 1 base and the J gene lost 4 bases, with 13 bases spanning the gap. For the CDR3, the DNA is TGTGCCAGCAGCTTGAGACCTCCCCTAGCAGATACGCAGTATTTT. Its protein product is CASSLRPPLADTQYF. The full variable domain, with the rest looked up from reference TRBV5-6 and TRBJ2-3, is DAGVTQSPTHLIKTRGQQVTLRCSPKSGHDTVSWYQQALGQGPQFIFQYYEEEERQRGNFPDRFSGHQFPNYSSELNVNALLLGDSALYLCASSLRPPLADTQYFGPGTRLTVL.

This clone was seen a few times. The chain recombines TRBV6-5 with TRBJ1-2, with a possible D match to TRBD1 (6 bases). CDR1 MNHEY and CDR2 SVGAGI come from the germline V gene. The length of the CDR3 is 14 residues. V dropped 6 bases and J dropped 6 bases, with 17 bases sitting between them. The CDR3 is CASRPTGSPDGYTF. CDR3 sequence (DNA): TGTGCCAGCAGGCCAACAGGGTCCCCTGATGGCTACACCTTC.

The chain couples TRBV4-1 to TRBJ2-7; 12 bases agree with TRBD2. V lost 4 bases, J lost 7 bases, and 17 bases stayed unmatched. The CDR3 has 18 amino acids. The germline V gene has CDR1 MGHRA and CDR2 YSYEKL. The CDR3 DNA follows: TGCGCCAGCAGCCCGCATCCGGGACTAGCGGGCCGGGGGCGGGAGCAGTACTTC. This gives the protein CASSPHPGLAGRGREQYF.

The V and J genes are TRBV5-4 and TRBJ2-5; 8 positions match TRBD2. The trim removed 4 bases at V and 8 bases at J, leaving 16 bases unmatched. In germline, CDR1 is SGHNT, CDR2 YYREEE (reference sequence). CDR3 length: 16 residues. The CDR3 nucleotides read TGTGCCAGCAGCACGGGACTAGAAAATGGCCCGGGCACCCAGTACTTC. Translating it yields CASSTGLENGPGTQYF. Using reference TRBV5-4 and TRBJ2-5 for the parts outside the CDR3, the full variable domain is ETGVTQSPTHLIKTRGQQVTLRCSSQSGHNTVSWYQQALGQGPQFIFQYYREEENGRGNFPPRFSGLQFPNYSSELNVNALELDDSALYLCASSTGLENGPGTQYFGPGTRLLVL.

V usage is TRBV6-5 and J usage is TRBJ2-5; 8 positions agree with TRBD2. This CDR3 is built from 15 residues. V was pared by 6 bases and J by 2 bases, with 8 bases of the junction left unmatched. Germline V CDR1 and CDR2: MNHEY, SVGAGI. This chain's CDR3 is CASSPGLALQETQYF. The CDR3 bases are TGTGCCAGCAGCCCAGGACTAGCCCTACAAGAGACCCAGTACTTC.

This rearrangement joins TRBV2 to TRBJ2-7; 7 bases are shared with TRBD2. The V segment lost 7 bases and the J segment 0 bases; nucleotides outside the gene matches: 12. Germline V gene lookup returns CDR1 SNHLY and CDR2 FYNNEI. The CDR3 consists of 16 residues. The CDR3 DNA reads TGTGCCAGCACCTTTGCGGGAGCGGGGACCTCCTACGAGCAGTACTTC. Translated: CASTFAGAGTSYEQYF.

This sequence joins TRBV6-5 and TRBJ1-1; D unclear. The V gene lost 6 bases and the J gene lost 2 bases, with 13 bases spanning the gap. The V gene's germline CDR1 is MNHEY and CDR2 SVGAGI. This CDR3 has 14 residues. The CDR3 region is CASSPGRSNTEAFF. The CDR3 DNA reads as TGTGCCAGCAGCCCCGGTCGTTCTAACACTGAAGCTTTCTTT.

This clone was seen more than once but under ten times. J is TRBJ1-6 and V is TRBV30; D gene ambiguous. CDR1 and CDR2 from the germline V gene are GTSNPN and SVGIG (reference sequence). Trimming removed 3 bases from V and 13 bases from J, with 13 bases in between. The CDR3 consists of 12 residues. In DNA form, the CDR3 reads TGTGCCTGGAGCGATCAGCGAGGGCCCCTCCACTTT. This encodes CAWSDQRGPLHF.

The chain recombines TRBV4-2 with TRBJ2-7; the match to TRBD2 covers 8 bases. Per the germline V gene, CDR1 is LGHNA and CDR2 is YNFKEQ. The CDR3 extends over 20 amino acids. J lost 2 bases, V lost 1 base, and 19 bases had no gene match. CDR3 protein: CASSQGPGGVGAGETYEQYF. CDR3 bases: TGTGCCAGCAGCCAAGGGCCGGGGGGTGTGGGAGCGGGAGAGACCTACGAGCAGTACTTC.